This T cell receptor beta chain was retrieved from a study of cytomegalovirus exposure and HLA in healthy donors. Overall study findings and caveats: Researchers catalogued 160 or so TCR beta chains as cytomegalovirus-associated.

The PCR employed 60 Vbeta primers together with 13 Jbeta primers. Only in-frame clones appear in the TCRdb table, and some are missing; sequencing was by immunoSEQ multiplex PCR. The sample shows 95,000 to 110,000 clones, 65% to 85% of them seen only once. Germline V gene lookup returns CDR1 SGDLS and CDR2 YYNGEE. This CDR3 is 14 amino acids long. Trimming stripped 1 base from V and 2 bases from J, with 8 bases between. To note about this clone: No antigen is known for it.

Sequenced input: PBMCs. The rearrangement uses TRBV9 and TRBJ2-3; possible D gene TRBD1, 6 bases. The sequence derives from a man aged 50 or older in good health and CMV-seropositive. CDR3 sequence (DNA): TGTGCCAGCAGCGTAAGGGGGAACACAGATACGCAGTATTTT. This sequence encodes CASSVRGNTDTQYF.